This passage covers 10 T cell receptor beta chains from one sample sequenced in a study of T cell responses to AZD1222 COVID-19 vaccine. Some clones are missing from TCRdb's copy, which holds only in-frame ones; the method was immunoSEQ multiplex PCR. The sample has some 90,000 clones; roughly 88% are singletons. The sample here was peripheral blood, taken on day 0 of AZD1222 vaccination. The source of these receptors is an adult in good health.

The V call is TRBV10-3, the J call TRBJ2-7; D is perhaps TRBD1 (5 bases). The germline V gene encodes CDR1 ENHRY and CDR2 SYGVKD. V dropped 0 bases and J dropped 6 bases, with 12 bases sitting between them. The length of the CDR3 is 14 residues. CDR3 protein: CAISESGPGVEQYF. The DNA of the CDR3 is TGTGCCATCAGTGAGTCGGGGCCGGGTGTCGAGCAGTACTTC.

This clone was counted a few times. The rearrangement joins TRBV9 to TRBJ2-5, with 7 positions matching TRBD2. CDR1 and CDR2 from the germline V gene are SGDLS and YYNGEE. The V gene end was trimmed by 0 bases and the J gene end by 10 bases; junction bases not matched to a gene: 12. The CDR3 consists of 15 residues. CDR3 DNA: TGTGCCAGCAGCGTAGCTGAGGGAGGGAGGGAAGGCCAGTACTTC. Amino acids: CASSVAEGGREGQYF.

The chain joins TRBV2 to TRBJ2-2; 7 bases match TRBD2. Unmatched junction bases numbered 11, after V lost 6 bases and J lost 7 bases. The CDR3 has 15 amino acids. CDR1 is SNHLY, CDR2 FYNNEI, per germline. The CDR3 is CASREGTTPNGELFF. The CDR3 nucleotides are TGTGCCAGCAGGGAGGGGACTACACCCAACGGGGAGCTGTTTTTT. The full variable domain, in which reference TRBV2 and TRBJ2-2 provide the parts outside the CDR3, is EPEVTQTPSHQVTQMGQEVILRCVPISNHLYFYWYRQILGQKVEFLVSFYNNEISEKSEIFDDQFSVERPDGSNFTLKIRSTKLEDSAMYFCASREGTTPNGELFFGEGSRLTVL.

A single count supports this clone. The chain recombines TRBV20-1 with TRBJ1-1, with a weak D call TRBD1 (5 bases). Germline CDR1 reads DFQATT; CDR2 reads SNEGSKA (reference sequence). The CDR3 has 11 amino acids. CDR3 nucleotides: TGCATCGGGAGGGGGAACACTGAAGCTTTCTTT. It yields the protein CIGRGNTEAFF.

The count of this clone is one. This rearrangement joins TRBV3-1 (or the pseudogene TRBV3-2) to TRBJ1-4; possible D gene TRBD1, 6 bases. The V gene's germline CDR1 is LGHDT and CDR2 YNNKEL (reference sequence). The CDR3 is made up of 14 amino acids. Trimming took 5 bases from V and 6 from J, leaving 13 bases between them. CDR3 protein: CASSYDRRDEKLFF. For the CDR3, the DNA is TGTGCCAGCAGCTACGACAGGCGAGATGAAAAACTGTTTTTT.

The chain recombines TRBV29-1 with TRBJ2-1, with a possible D match to TRBD1 (6 bases). The ends were cut back, 4 bases at V and 8 bases at J, with 12 bases in the middle. The germline CDR1 and CDR2 sequences are SQVTM and ANQGSEA. This CDR3 has 12 residues. The CDR3 region is CSVGLRGYEQFF. CDR3 bases: TGCAGCGTTGGCCTTAGGGGGTATGAGCAGTTCTTC.

This sequence joins TRBV13 and TRBJ2-2, with D uncertain. V lost 0 bases and J 4 bases, leaving 15 bases between the germline ends. Germline CDR1 is PRHDT and CDR2 is FYEKMQ (reference sequence). CDR3 size: 17 residues. Here the CDR3 DNA reads TGTGCCAGCAGCTTAGGGGGCGGCAATCGCTTCACCGGGGAGCTGTTTTTT. It codes for CASSLGGGNRFTGELFF.

V gene TRBV19 combines with J gene TRBJ2-5; TRBD1 matches at 12 bases. The V gene's germline CDR1 is LNHDA and CDR2 SQIVND (reference sequence). V was clipped by 3 bases and J by 5 bases; unmatched bases: 4. This CDR3 spans 15 amino acids. The CDR3: CASSMGTGGAETQYF. CDR3 sequence (DNA): TGTGCCAGTAGTATGGGGACAGGGGGCGCGGAGACCCAGTACTTC. Full variable domain (remainder filled in from reference TRBV19 and TRBJ2-5): DGGITQSPKYLFRKEGQNVTLSCEQNLNHDAMYWYRQDPGQGLRLIYYSQIVNDFQKGDIAEGYSVSREKKESFPLTVTSAQKNPTAFYLCASSMGTGGAETQYFGPGTRLLVL.

The count of this clone is one. The CDR3 loop reads CASSLYPLGEEPQHF. The CDR3 DNA reads TGTGCCAGCAGTTTATATCCGCTAGGGGAGGAGCCCCAGCATTTT. The V call is TRBV27, the J call TRBJ1-5; D perhaps matches TRBD1 (5 bases). The CDR3 totals 15 residues. V was pared by 1 base and J by 8 bases, with 15 bases between. Germline V gene sequence: CDR1 MNHEY, CDR2 SMNVEV (reference sequence).

V gene TRBV7-2 combines with J gene TRBJ2-7; D is uncertain. The CDR3 sequence is 13 residues long. Germline V gene sequence: CDR1 SGHTA, CDR2 FQGNSA. Deletions cut 1 base from V and 0 bases from J, with 4 bases between. The CDR3 region is CASSLGLSYEQYF. CDR3 coding DNA: TGTGCCAGCAGCTTAGGACTCTCCTACGAGCAGTACTTC.